A single sample gave rise to the 8 T cell receptor beta chains below, sequenced in a study of cytotoxic CD8 clonotypes in ibrutinib-treated CLL (dated by TCRdb to the early 2020s). The library was generated by the immunoSEQ multiplex PCR assay. Imported from immuneACCESS, the table was reduced by TCRdb to in-frame sequences with V and J called. These copies leave out some clones; in studies compared against another copy, an unresolved V gene accounts for under half, and the cause of the remainder is not known. This sample is represented by around 310,000 clones; roughly 85% of them were singletons. About 6.3% of the sample is taken by the ten largest. Sample: PBMCs, taken before ibrutinib treatment. All receptors derive from a human donor with chronic lymphocytic leukemia.

The CDR3 DNA follows: TGTGCCAGCAGCGTAGGACAGGGGTCCAATGAGCAGTTCTTC. This sequence encodes CASSVGQGSNEQFF. The chain couples TRBV9 to TRBJ2-1; TRBD1 agrees at 8 bases. Germline V CDR1 and CDR2: SGDLS, YYNGEE. V shed 0 bases and J 6 bases; nucleotides not matched to a gene: 2. The CDR3 has 14 amino acids.

The chain uses TRBV29-1 and TRBJ1-1; 9 positions match TRBD1. The CDR3 extends over 15 amino acids. V was pared by 6 bases and J by 4 bases, with 12 bases of the junction left unmatched. Germline-derived CDR1 and CDR2 are SQVTM and ANQGSEA. Here the CDR3 reads CSVGPYRGPGTEAFF. The DNA for the CDR3 is TGCAGCGTGGGGCCGTACAGGGGGCCTGGCACTGAAGCTTTCTTT. The whole variable domain, filled in from reference TRBV29-1 and TRBJ1-1, reads SAVISQKPSRDICQRGTSLTIQCQVDSQVTMMFWYRQQPGQSLTLIATANQGSEATYESGFVIDKFPISRPNLTFSTLTVSNMSPEDSSIYLCSVGPYRGPGTEAFFGQGTRLTVV.

The chain carries TRBV7-2 and TRBJ2-3, with D tentatively TRBD1 (6 bases). The CDR3 runs 12 residues. V lost 1 base, J lost 11 bases, and 10 bases lay in between. CDR1 is SGHTA, CDR2 FQGNSA, per germline. CDR3 in amino acids: CASSLGPGEQYF. CDR3 sequence (DNA): TGTGCCAGCAGCTTAGGACCAGGGGAGCAGTATTTT.

The chain is built from TRBV6-5 and TRBJ2-2, with 8 bases lining up with TRBD1. Looked up from germline, CDR1 is MNHEY and CDR2 is SVGAGI. After removal of 6 bases from V and 3 bases from J, the junction contained 3 bases not matched to a gene. The CDR3 has 14 residues. As DNA, the CDR3 is TGTGCCAGCAGAAGGACAGGGTACACCGGGGAGCTGTTTTTT. Amino acids: CASRRTGYTGELFF.

The chain is built from TRBV5-1 and TRBJ2-7; D is possibly TRBD1 (6 bases). The germline V gene encodes CDR1 SGHRS and CDR2 YFSETQ. V was shortened by 0 bases and J by 0 bases, with 10 bases between the two germline ends. This CDR3 contains 15 residues. The CDR3 is CASSLVQGNSYEQYF. The DNA of the CDR3 is TGCGCCAGCAGCTTGGTCCAGGGGAACTCCTACGAGCAGTACTTC.

This rearrangement joins TRBV4-3 to TRBJ2-3, with no clear D. V lost 0 bases to trimming and J lost 3 bases, with 7 bases between them. This CDR3 spans 14 amino acids. Germline CDR1 is LGHNA and CDR2 is YSLEER. The CDR3 region is CASSQEGSTDTQYF. The CDR3, as DNA: TGCGCCAGCAGCCAAGAGGGGTCAACAGATACGCAGTATTTT.

This chain joins TRBV11-2 and TRBJ2-7, with D unclear. There are 11 residues in the CDR3. Germline V lookup: CDR1 SGHAT, CDR2 FQNNGV. With 8 bases removed from V and 3 bases from J, the gap between germline ends came to 8 bases. CDR3 coding DNA: TGTGCCAGCGCACTAAGCTACGAGCAGTACTTC. Protein product: CASALSYEQYF.

V and J are TRBV6-5 and TRBJ2-2; perhaps TRBD1 as D (5 bases). The germline V and J ends were trimmed by 8 bases and 4 bases, with 11 bases remaining between them. This CDR3 is built from 13 residues. Germline-derived CDR1 and CDR2 are MNHEY and SVGAGI. CDR3 in DNA: TGTGCCAGCGGGGCTAGTTTCACCGGGGAGCTGTTTTTT. This translates into CASGASFTGELFF.